This TCR beta chain is drawn from a study of T cell responses to AZD1222 COVID-19 vaccine. Clones were sequenced by immunoSEQ multiplex PCR, and TCRdb holds only the in-frame ones, with some missing. The sample gives tens of thousands of clones, 83% of which show up once; about 6% is in the top ten. Germline CDR1 and CDR2: SSHAT and FNYEAQ (reference sequence). The CDR3 runs to 15 residues. V gave up 5 bases and J gave up 2 bases, with 15 bases separating them. This rearrangement joins TRBV7-7 to TRBJ2-5; weak D call: TRBD2 (6 bases). The sample consisted of peripheral blood, taken 28 days after the second AZD1222 dose. The clonotype comes from an adult who received the AZD1222 COVID-19 vaccine. The CDR3 spells CASSQPASEQETQYF. In nucleotides, the CDR3 is TGTGCCAGCAGCCAACCCGCTAGCGAGCAAGAGACCCAGTACTTC.